The 11 T cell receptor beta chains listed next were all sequenced from one sample in a study of blood T cell repertoires in COVID-19. This table comes from immunoSEQ multiplex PCR, and its TCRdb copy is limited to in-frame clones, with some not included. This sample has 430,000 or so clones; more than 75% occur once, and the top ten carry 1.8%. The material sequenced was PBMCs or T cells enriched from blood (not recorded which). The receptors derive from a woman aged 40 to 50 who had recovered from COVID-19.

The J gene is TRBJ2-7, the V gene TRBV7-2; D may be TRBD1 (6 bases). The length of the CDR3 is 13 residues. The V gene lost 6 bases and the J gene lost 3 bases, with 12 bases spanning the gap. CDR1 and CDR2 from the germline V gene are SGHTA and FQGNSA. The DNA of the CDR3 is TGTGCCAGCAGTCCAGACAGGAGCTACGAGCAGTACTTC. Translating gives CASSPDRSYEQYF.

V and J are TRBV24-1 and TRBJ1-2; possibly TRBD1 for D (5 bases). V lost 2 bases and J 4 bases, leaving 10 bases between the germline ends. The germline V gene has CDR1 KGHDR and CDR2 SFDVKD. There are 14 residues in the CDR3. DNA for the CDR3: TGTGCCACCAGTGATTCCGCCAGGGTCTATGGCTACACCTTC. Amino acid sequence: CATSDSARVYGYTF.

This chain uses TRBV5-6 with TRBJ2-2, with 11 bases matching TRBD2. Trimming removed 3 bases from V and 3 bases from J; junction bases left unmatched: 4. The CDR3 length is 16 residues. In germline, CDR1 is SGHDT, CDR2 YYEEEE. CDR3 sequence: CASSSTSGSHTGELFF. The CDR3 DNA is TGTGCCAGCAGCTCAACTAGCGGGAGTCACACCGGGGAGCTGTTTTTT.

The CDR3 nucleotides read TGTGCCAGCGTCGGAGGGGTAAGGCAGCCCCAGCATTTT. This codes for CASVGGVRQPQHF. The chain is built from TRBV2 and TRBJ1-5; D is possibly TRBD1 (5 bases). This CDR3 is built from 13 residues. The V end lost 8 bases, the J end lost 7 bases, and 15 bases lay between the germline ends. CDR1 SNHLY and CDR2 FYNNEI come from the germline V gene.

DNA for the CDR3: TGCGCCAGCAGCTACTCGGGACAGTCACCCCTCCACTTT. This codes for CASSYSGQSPLHF. The gene calls are TRBV5-1 and TRBJ1-6; TRBD1 aligns across 7 bases. CDR1 SGHRS and CDR2 YFSETQ come from the germline V gene. Trimming at V came to 3 bases and at J to 10 bases, leaving 4 bases not matched to a gene. This CDR3 contains 13 residues.

Comments on this clone: Other DNA sequences in this sample translate to the same CDR3. The chain combines TRBV5-4 with TRBJ2-2, with D uncertain. CDR3 length: 15 amino acids. CDR1 is SGHNT and CDR2 is YYREEE in the germline V gene (reference sequence). The V and J ends lost 0 bases and 1 base respectively, with 7 bases between them. CDR3 bases: TGTGCCAGCAGCTTGGGCCAGTTGAACACCGGGGAGCTGTTTTTT. This encodes CASSLGQLNTGELFF.

The V call is TRBV5-6, the J call TRBJ2-1, with D hard to call. Trimming cost V 0 bases and J 13 bases, with 8 bases left between them. The germline V gene encodes CDR1 SGHDT and CDR2 YYEEEE. The CDR3 covers 11 residues. The CDR3 nucleotides are TGTGCCAGCAGCTTGGACAAGTTTCAGTTCTTC. This encodes CASSLDKFQFF.

This chain links TRBV13 with TRBJ2-3; 9 bases fit TRBD2. Trimming took 1 base from V and 4 from J; bases not matched to a gene: 3. This CDR3 spans 15 amino acids. CDR1 and CDR2 from the germline V gene are PRHDT and FYEKMQ (reference sequence). CDR3 region: CASSLVAGAADTQYF. The CDR3 region has the DNA TGTGCCAGCAGCTTAGTAGCGGGAGCCGCAGATACGCAGTATTTT.

This chain uses TRBV6-2 or TRBV6-3 with TRBJ1-3; TRBD1 matches 7 bases. Germline V CDR1 and CDR2: MNHEY, SVGEGT. This CDR3 spans 14 amino acids. J gave up 2 bases and V 2 bases, and 0 bases lay outside the gene matches. The CDR3 DNA reads TGTGCCAGCAGTTACGGGACAGCTGGAAACACCATATATTTT. It translates to CASSYGTAGNTIYF.

This rearrangement joins TRBV5-8 to TRBJ1-5, with a weak D call TRBD1 (6 bases). Germline V CDR1 and CDR2: SGHTS, YDEGEE. This CDR3 is built from 15 residues. Trimming stripped 2 bases from V and 4 bases from J, with 13 bases between. The CDR3, as DNA: TGTGCCAGCAGCTTCTTCAGGGGTATTAATCAGCCCCAGCATTTT. It is translated as CASSFFRGINQPQHF.

The chain carries TRBV9 and TRBJ1-2; 9 bases fit TRBD1. The CDR3 totals 15 residues. Germline V gives CDR1 SGDLS, CDR2 YYNGEE. The junction had 6 bases not matched to a gene; V was cut back by 2 bases and J by 4 bases. The CDR3 spells CASSVNRGLGYGYTF. CDR3 coding DNA: TGTGCCAGCAGCGTTAACAGGGGGCTTGGCTATGGCTACACCTTC.